Below, 11 T cell receptor beta chains from the same sample are listed, as sequenced in a study of T-cell memory formation after mild COVID-19. TCRdb recomputed calls from the 5' RACE reads with MiXCR, one row per CDR3 protein. The sample consists of roughly 200,000 distinct CDR3 sequences, roughly 17% of them appearing once. The material sequenced was PBMCs or a T cell subset sorted from them (not recorded which). These receptors were collected from an adult woman who had mild COVID-19 (a few samples of this study predate the infection). Cell type and time point are not known.

The chain joins TRBV12-3 or TRBV12-4 to TRBJ2-2; possibly TRBD1 for D (5 bases). CDR3 length equals 12 residues. Trimming pared 7 bases from V and 13 bases from J, leaving 16 bases between. CDR3 loop: CASNDQAGWLFF. CDR3 in DNA: TGTGCCAGCAATGATCAGGCAGGGTGGCTGTTTTTT.

The chain couples TRBV7-9 to TRBJ2-7; 7 nucleotides align to TRBD1. The V gene end was trimmed by 5 bases and the J gene end by 2 bases; junction bases not matched to a gene: 6. Germline V gives CDR1 SEHNR, CDR2 FQNEAQ (reference sequence). The CDR3 consists of 14 residues. CDR3 region: CASSQDRETYEQYF. In DNA form, the CDR3 reads TGTGCCAGCAGCCAAGACAGGGAGACCTACGAGCAGTACTTC.

This clonotype was found a few times. The rearrangement uses TRBV6-5 and TRBJ2-7; D is ambiguous. Germline CDR1 is MNHEY and CDR2 is SVGAGI. The CDR3 extends over 11 amino acids. Trimming shortened V by 5 bases and J by 6 bases, and 8 bases separated the two germline ends. The CDR3 loop reads CASSHRTEQYF. The CDR3 DNA follows: TGTGCCAGCAGTCACCGGACCGAGCAGTACTTC.

The J gene is TRBJ2-2, the V gene TRBV20-1; D is perhaps TRBD1 (5 bases). This CDR3 spans 14 amino acids. Germline CDR1 DFQATT, CDR2 SNEGSKA (reference sequence). Trimming took 2 bases from V and 6 from J, leaving 13 bases between them. The CDR3 region is CSARQGRGAGELFF. The DNA for the CDR3 is TGCAGTGCTAGACAGGGAAGGGGTGCCGGGGAGCTGTTTTTT.

This chain joins TRBV15 and TRBJ2-1, with 7 bases that match TRBD2. The V gene's germline CDR1 is LNHNV and CDR2 YYDKDF (reference sequence). The CDR3 length is 15 residues. V lost 1 base and J lost 7; bases outside the gene matches: 7. As DNA, the CDR3 is TGTGCCACCAGCAGAGGGGAGGGAGCGGGAAATGAGCAGTTCTTC. As protein: CATSRGEGAGNEQFF.

V usage is TRBV6-1 and J usage is TRBJ2-7, with TRBD1 matching over 9 bases. This CDR3 spans 14 amino acids. The V segment lost 6 bases and the J segment 5 bases; nucleotides outside the gene matches: 8. Germline CDR1 and CDR2: MNHNS and SASEGT. The CDR3 region has the DNA TGTGCCAGCAGATTACAGGGGGCCCTTGACGAGCAGTACTTC. This codes for CASRLQGALDEQYF.

This clonotype was counted many times. This chain joins TRBV7-3 and TRBJ2-2; 7 bases map to TRBD2. The CDR3 spans 17 residues. CDR1 is SGHTA, CDR2 FQGTGA, per germline. Losses at the gene ends were 5 bases for V and 4 bases for J; bases not matched to a gene: 13. The CDR3 protein is CASSPGAGVETTGELFF. For the CDR3, the DNA is TGTGCCAGCAGCCCCGGGGCGGGGGTGGAGACCACCGGGGAGCTGTTTTTT.

In this sample, this clonotype turned up once. The chain couples TRBV20-1 to TRBJ2-1, with 10 bases fitting TRBD1. This CDR3 region has 14 residues. Germline V gene sequence: CDR1 DFQATT, CDR2 SNEGSKA (reference sequence). V lost 6 bases to trimming and J lost 8 bases; unmatched junction nucleotides: 10. The CDR3 sequence: CSATGTGVGDEQFF. The DNA of the CDR3 is TGCAGTGCCACCGGGACAGGGGTTGGAGATGAGCAGTTCTTC.

The chain carries TRBV20-1 and TRBJ2-7; 8 bases match TRBD1. The CDR3 is 12 residues long. Germline V gene sequence: CDR1 DFQATT, CDR2 SNEGSKA (reference sequence). V gave up 4 bases and J gave up 6 bases; unmatched junction bases: 5. Written as DNA, the CDR3 is TGCAGTGCTATAGGACAGGGAGGCGAGCAGTACTTC. It is translated as CSAIGQGGEQYF.

This chain joins TRBV5-1 and TRBJ2-2; D might be TRBD2 (6 bases). Trimming took off 2 bases at V and 6 bases at J, with 20 bases between the two ends. Germline CDR1 SGHRS, CDR2 YFSETQ. The CDR3 runs 17 residues. The DNA for the CDR3 is TGCGCCAGCAGCTTCTACTCCGGGGGTTCGGGCGCCGGGGAGCTGTTTTTT. This translates into CASSFYSGGSGAGELFF.

The chain links TRBV24-1 to TRBJ2-5, with D tentatively TRBD1 (5 bases). Germline CDR1 KGHDR, CDR2 SFDVKD. This CDR3 comprises 15 residues. V dropped 4 bases and J dropped 0 bases, with 11 bases sitting between them. CDR3 residues: CATSDPGPNQETQYF. The CDR3 nucleotides read TGTGCCACCAGTGACCCAGGGCCCAACCAAGAGACCCAGTACTTC.